A selection of T cell receptor beta chains follows, all from one sample in a study of brain T cells in children with intractable seizures. Method: immunoSEQ multiplex PCR; TCRdb's copy keeps in-frame clones and lacks some. The table lists tens of thousands of clones, about 93% of them singletons. Sequencing was performed on peripheral blood, taken at surgery. The receptors here all came from a girl aged 2 to 10 with Rasmussen encephalitis and intractable seizures. Each CDR3 is given with its conserved first and last residue. The D gene is left open where the match is weak. Clone size appears in some rows only: once, few, many, or a class for an expanded clone.

abundance: .
j_gene: TRBJ2-1
v_gene: TRBV11-3
d_gene: .
CDR3nt: TGTGCCAGCAGCTGGCGTGGGGGCATTCGCCACAATGAGCAGTTCTTC
CDR3aa: CASSWRGGIRHNEQFF

abundance: .
j_gene: TRBJ2-3
v_gene: TRBV18
d_gene: TRBD2
CDR3nt: TGTGCCAGCTCAGTTAGCGGGAGGGCCACAGATACGCAGTATTTT
CDR3aa: CASSVSGRATDTQYF

abundance: .
j_gene: TRBJ2-7
v_gene: TRBV2
d_gene: TRBD1
CDR3nt: TGTGCCAGCAGTGAACAGGGGGTCTCCTACGAGCAGTACTTC
CDR3aa: CASSEQGVSYEQYF

abundance: .
j_gene: TRBJ1-5
v_gene: TRBV24-1
d_gene: .
CDR3nt: TGTGCCACCCATATAGAAGCCCAGCATTTT
CDR3aa: CATHIEAQHF

abundance: .
j_gene: TRBJ2-7
v_gene: TRBV18
d_gene: .
CDR3nt: TGTGCCAGCTCACCAAGCATCTACGAGCAGTACTTC
CDR3aa: CASSPSIYEQYF

abundance: .
j_gene: TRBJ1-1
v_gene: TRBV3-1/TRBV3-2
d_gene: .
CDR3nt: TGTGCCAGCAGCCATTTCCAGGCAGGGGTCACTGAAGCTTTCTTT
CDR3aa: CASSHFQAGVTEAFF

abundance: .
j_gene: TRBJ2-1
v_gene: TRBV13
d_gene: TRBD1
CDR3nt: TGTGCCAGCAGCCACCCCGGCCAGGGGGCCTATGAGCAGTTCTTC
CDR3aa: CASSHPGQGAYEQFF

abundance: .
j_gene: TRBJ2-2
v_gene: TRBV5-4
d_gene: TRBD1
CDR3nt: TGTGCCAGCAGCTTGGGACAGGGCTACGGGGAGCTGTTTTTT
CDR3aa: CASSLGQGYGELFF

abundance: .
j_gene: TRBJ2-4
v_gene: TRBV28
d_gene: .
CDR3nt: TGTGCCAGCAGCCCTCCCGGGGCGTTGGGCATTCAGTACTTC
CDR3aa: CASSPPGALGIQYF

abundance: .
j_gene: TRBJ2-3
v_gene: TRBV5-4
d_gene: .
CDR3nt: TGTGCCAGCAGCTTGGGCGGGGCGAGCACAGATACGCAGTATTTT
CDR3aa: CASSLGGASTDTQYF

abundance: once
j_gene: TRBJ2-4
v_gene: TRBV28
d_gene: TRBD2
CDR3nt: TGTGCCAGCAGTTTTGGGGGGGTAGCCAAAAACATTCAGTACTTC
CDR3aa: CASSFGGVAKNIQYF

abundance: .
j_gene: TRBJ1-1
v_gene: TRBV11-3
d_gene: .
CDR3nt: TGTGCCAGCAGCTTAACGGGGGTTGCTTTCTTT
CDR3aa: CASSLTGVAFF

abundance: .
j_gene: TRBJ1-1
v_gene: TRBV28
d_gene: .
CDR3nt: TGTGCCAGCACCTATGCAGTGAACACTGAAGCTTTCTTT
CDR3aa: CASTYAVNTEAFF

abundance: .
j_gene: TRBJ2-1
v_gene: TRBV25-1
d_gene: .
CDR3nt: TGTGCCAGCAGTGAATCGGCTAGCAACAATGAGCAGTTCTTC
CDR3aa: CASSESASNNEQFF

abundance: .
j_gene: TRBJ2-2
v_gene: TRBV30
d_gene: .
CDR3nt: TGTGCCTGGAGTGTACGACTTTCCGGGGAGCTGTTTTTT
CDR3aa: CAWSVRLSGELFF

abundance: .
j_gene: TRBJ2-7
v_gene: TRBV28
d_gene: TRBD1
CDR3nt: TGTGCCAGCAGTTCCCCGGGACAGAAAGGAATGACCCGCTCCTACGAGCAGTACTTC
CDR3aa: CASSSPGQKGMTRSYEQYF

abundance: .
j_gene: TRBJ1-6
v_gene: TRBV15
d_gene: TRBD1
CDR3nt: TGTGCCACCAGCAGGGACAGGGATAATTCACCCCTCCACTTT
CDR3aa: CATSRDRDNSPLHF

abundance: .
j_gene: TRBJ1-3
v_gene: TRBV5-1
d_gene: .
CDR3nt: TGCGCCAGCAAGCAGGGGACCCACTCTGGAAACACCATATATTTT
CDR3aa: CASKQGTHSGNTIYF

abundance: .
j_gene: TRBJ2-7
v_gene: TRBV5-5
d_gene: .
CDR3nt: TGTGCCAGCAGCTTTTTTCGCGGGTCAGACAGCCAGTACGAGCAGTACTTC
CDR3aa: CASSFFRGSDSQYEQYF

abundance: .
j_gene: TRBJ1-1
v_gene: TRBV3-1/TRBV3-2
d_gene: .
CDR3nt: TGTGCCAGCAGCCAGGGCACTCCGGGGAACACTGAAGCTTTCTTT
CDR3aa: CASSQGTPGNTEAFF

abundance: .
j_gene: TRBJ2-1
v_gene: TRBV5-6
d_gene: .
CDR3nt: TGTGCCAGCAGCTTGTGGTTTGGAGAATCCAATGAGCAGTTCTTC
CDR3aa: CASSLWFGESNEQFF

abundance: .
j_gene: TRBJ1-2
v_gene: TRBV5-6
d_gene: .
CDR3nt: TGTGCCAGCAGCTTGACCGATAACTATGGCTACACCTTC
CDR3aa: CASSLTDNYGYTF

abundance: .
j_gene: TRBJ2-3
v_gene: TRBV24-1
d_gene: .
CDR3nt: TGTGCCACCAGTGATCGAAGGCCCCCAGATACGCAGTATTTT
CDR3aa: CATSDRRPPDTQYF

abundance: few
j_gene: TRBJ2-7
v_gene: TRBV7-2
d_gene: TRBD2
CDR3nt: TGTGCCAGCAGCTTAGAAGGGACTAGCGGAACCTACGAGCAGTACTTC
CDR3aa: CASSLEGTSGTYEQYF

abundance: .
j_gene: TRBJ1-6
v_gene: TRBV6-2/TRBV6-3
d_gene: .
CDR3nt: TGTGCCAGCAGTTACGAGGCGATCCTGGACGGGGGGGAAAATTCACCCCTCCACTTT
CDR3aa: CASSYEAILDGGENSPLHF

abundance: .
j_gene: TRBJ1-2
v_gene: TRBV25-1
d_gene: .
CDR3nt: TGTGCCAGCAGTGAAGGCTGGGACCGTGGCTACACCTTC
CDR3aa: CASSEGWDRGYTF

abundance: .
j_gene: TRBJ1-2
v_gene: TRBV27
d_gene: TRBD1
CDR3nt: TGTGCCAGCAGTTTAGACAGGGGCGGTGGCTACACCTTC
CDR3aa: CASSLDRGGGYTF

abundance: .
j_gene: TRBJ2-5
v_gene: TRBV6-1
d_gene: .
CDR3nt: TGTGCCAGCAGTGAAGGTCTGGGTAAAGAGACCCAGTACTTC
CDR3aa: CASSEGLGKETQYF

abundance: .
j_gene: TRBJ1-2
v_gene: TRBV3-1/TRBV3-2
d_gene: .
CDR3nt: TGTGCCAGCAGCCCGGCAGGGACCTATGGCTACACCTTC
CDR3aa: CASSPAGTYGYTF

abundance: .
j_gene: TRBJ2-7
v_gene: TRBV7-9
d_gene: TRBD1
CDR3nt: TGTGCCAGCAGCAAGGGACAGGCCTACGAGCAGTACTTC
CDR3aa: CASSKGQAYEQYF

abundance: once
j_gene: TRBJ1-1
v_gene: TRBV2
d_gene: .
CDR3nt: TGTGCCAGCGAACTTCTTAACAGCCTGAACACTGAAGCTTTCTTT
CDR3aa: CASELLNSLNTEAFF

abundance: once
j_gene: TRBJ1-3
v_gene: TRBV5-1
d_gene: .
CDR3nt: TGCGCCAGCAGCTTGTTGCCAGGCTACCGCTCTGGAAACACCATATATTTT
CDR3aa: CASSLLPGYRSGNTIYF

abundance: .
j_gene: TRBJ2-7
v_gene: TRBV4-1
d_gene: TRBD2
CDR3nt: TGCGCCAGCAGCCAAGGGTCAGCGGGAGCCTACGAGCAGTACTTC
CDR3aa: CASSQGSAGAYEQYF

abundance: .
j_gene: TRBJ1-6
v_gene: TRBV5-4
d_gene: TRBD1
CDR3nt: TGTGCCAGCAGCCAAACTGGACAGGGGGCCTATAATTCACCCCTCCACTTT
CDR3aa: CASSQTGQGAYNSPLHF

abundance: .
j_gene: TRBJ2-1
v_gene: TRBV7-9
d_gene: TRBD2
CDR3nt: TGTGCCAGCACCTCACCCACTAGCGTCGATGAGCAGTTCTTC
CDR3aa: CASTSPTSVDEQFF

abundance: .
j_gene: TRBJ2-2
v_gene: TRBV30
d_gene: .
CDR3nt: TGTGCCTGGAGTGTACGGTCCGGGGGAAACACCGGGGAGCTGTTTTTT
CDR3aa: CAWSVRSGGNTGELFF

abundance: .
j_gene: TRBJ2-7
v_gene: TRBV5-6
d_gene: .
CDR3nt: TGTGCCAGCAGCTTCCGCACCGACAGTTCCTTTTCCTACGAGCAGTACTTC
CDR3aa: CASSFRTDSSFSYEQYF

abundance: .
j_gene: TRBJ2-5
v_gene: TRBV6-5
d_gene: .
CDR3nt: TGTGCCAGCACTCAAGGAGGAGAGACCCAGTACTTC
CDR3aa: CASTQGGETQYF

abundance: .
j_gene: TRBJ1-1
v_gene: TRBV7-9
d_gene: .
CDR3nt: TGTGCCAGCAGCTCTGGGTACACTGAAGCTTTCTTT
CDR3aa: CASSSGYTEAFF

abundance: .
j_gene: TRBJ2-3
v_gene: TRBV7-2
d_gene: TRBD2
CDR3nt: TGTGCCAGCAGCTCCGGGACTAGCGGGGGACACACAGATACGCAGTATTTT
CDR3aa: CASSSGTSGGHTDTQYF

abundance: .
j_gene: TRBJ1-1
v_gene: TRBV2
d_gene: .
CDR3nt: TGTGCCAGCAGGACGGGGATCGGTGAAGCTTTCTTT
CDR3aa: CASRTGIGEAFF

abundance: .
j_gene: TRBJ2-2
v_gene: TRBV12-5
d_gene: TRBD1
CDR3nt: TGTGCTAGTGGTTTCCCGGGACAGGTCGTCACCGGGGAGCTGTTTTTT
CDR3aa: CASGFPGQVVTGELFF

abundance: .
j_gene: TRBJ1-6
v_gene: TRBV30
d_gene: .
CDR3nt: TGTGCCTGGAGTGTCTCGGGCAGGGGAGGTAATTCACCCCTCCACTTT
CDR3aa: CAWSVSGRGGNSPLHF

abundance: .
j_gene: TRBJ2-5
v_gene: TRBV9
d_gene: .
CDR3nt: TGTGCCAGCAGCGTGACTGAGAGGGGCCGTCAAGAGACCCAGTACTTC
CDR3aa: CASSVTERGRQETQYF

abundance: .
j_gene: TRBJ2-2
v_gene: TRBV30
d_gene: .
CDR3nt: TGTGCCTGGAGTGTACGGTGGGGGACGAACACCGGGGAGCTGTTTTTT
CDR3aa: CAWSVRWGTNTGELFF

abundance: .
j_gene: TRBJ2-5
v_gene: TRBV5-4
d_gene: TRBD2
CDR3nt: TGTGCCAGCAGCTCCATGGTAGCGGGGGGTCTGAAGACCCAGTACTTC
CDR3aa: CASSSMVAGGLKTQYF

abundance: .
j_gene: TRBJ2-1
v_gene: TRBV2
d_gene: TRBD2
CDR3nt: TGTGCCAGCAGTGTCGATACTAGCGGGAGTTCTGATGAGCAGTTCTTC
CDR3aa: CASSVDTSGSSDEQFF

abundance: .
j_gene: TRBJ1-5
v_gene: TRBV24-1
d_gene: TRBD1
CDR3nt: TGTGCCACCAGTGACCCCGGGACAGATAGCAATCAGCCCCAGCATTTT
CDR3aa: CATSDPGTDSNQPQHF

abundance: .
j_gene: TRBJ2-7
v_gene: TRBV19
d_gene: .
CDR3nt: TGTGCCAGTAGTGACCTCTACGAGCAGTACTTC
CDR3aa: CASSDLYEQYF

abundance: .
j_gene: TRBJ2-5
v_gene: TRBV21-1
d_gene: .
CDR3nt: TGTGCCAGCAGCAAAGGGCTCCAAGAGACCCAGTACTTC
CDR3aa: CASSKGLQETQYF

abundance: .
j_gene: TRBJ2-1
v_gene: TRBV18
d_gene: .
CDR3nt: TGTGCCAGCTCACCACAGGGAACCTACAATGAGCAGTTCTTC
CDR3aa: CASSPQGTYNEQFF

abundance: .
j_gene: TRBJ1-4
v_gene: TRBV10-1
d_gene: .
CDR3nt: TGCGCCAGCTCGGCGGGCCTAAATGAAAAACTGTTTTTT
CDR3aa: CASSAGLNEKLFF

abundance: .
j_gene: TRBJ2-5
v_gene: TRBV3-1/TRBV3-2
d_gene: .
CDR3nt: TGTGCCAGCAGCCAAGGGGATTCGGCCCAGTACTTC
CDR3aa: CASSQGDSAQYF

abundance: .
j_gene: TRBJ2-5
v_gene: TRBV29-1
d_gene: .
CDR3nt: TGCAGCTCAACGGGGGTAGGGGAGACCCAGTACTTC
CDR3aa: CSSTGVGETQYF